A selection of T cell receptor beta chains follows, all from one sample in a study of T cell changes during pregnancy in multiple sclerosis. Assay: immunoSEQ multiplex PCR; the TCRdb copy retains only in-frame clones and omits some. The sample carries approximately 93,000 clones, less than 95% recorded once. The specimen comprised peripheral blood, sampled in the first trimester of pregnancy. The receptors stem from a female donor in good health, enrolled as a control in a pregnancy study. Each CDR3 is given with its conserved first and last residue. The order of the fields is CDR3 length, J gene, V gene, CDR3 protein.

len: 13; j_gene: TRBJ1-2; v_gene: TRBV7-2; CDR3aa: CASSIGQGDGYTF
len: 15; j_gene: TRBJ2-1; v_gene: TRBV9; CDR3aa: CASSVSGGNRDEQFF
len: 12; j_gene: TRBJ2-7; v_gene: TRBV9; CDR3aa: CASSAGNYEQYF
len: 12; j_gene: TRBJ2-4; v_gene: TRBV28; CDR3aa: CASSPRDRGPYF
len: 16; j_gene: TRBJ2-1; v_gene: TRBV11-1; CDR3aa: CASSLGVGRDPNEQFF
len: 12; j_gene: TRBJ2-1; v_gene: TRBV4-1; CDR3aa: CASGQDRRGQFF
len: 14; j_gene: TRBJ1-6; v_gene: TRBV28; CDR3aa: CATRGTGGGSPLHF
len: 15; j_gene: TRBJ1-1; v_gene: TRBV21-1; CDR3aa: CASRILGSRGTEAFF
len: 13; j_gene: TRBJ1-5; v_gene: TRBV6-5; CDR3aa: CASSSDSYQPQHF
len: 13; j_gene: TRBJ2-7; v_gene: TRBV7-2; CDR3aa: CASRDRASYEQYF
len: 14; j_gene: TRBJ1-5; v_gene: TRBV7-8; CDR3aa: CASSATGVNQPQHF
len: 18; j_gene: TRBJ2-3; v_gene: TRBV2; CDR3aa: CASSESQTSGGPTDTQYF
len: 12; j_gene: TRBJ1-6; v_gene: TRBV18; CDR3aa: CASSPESSPLHF
len: 16; j_gene: TRBJ2-1; v_gene: TRBV4-1; CDR3aa: CASSQEKTYVYNEQFF
len: 12; j_gene: TRBJ1-2; v_gene: TRBV6-5; CDR3aa: CASSLDSYGYTF